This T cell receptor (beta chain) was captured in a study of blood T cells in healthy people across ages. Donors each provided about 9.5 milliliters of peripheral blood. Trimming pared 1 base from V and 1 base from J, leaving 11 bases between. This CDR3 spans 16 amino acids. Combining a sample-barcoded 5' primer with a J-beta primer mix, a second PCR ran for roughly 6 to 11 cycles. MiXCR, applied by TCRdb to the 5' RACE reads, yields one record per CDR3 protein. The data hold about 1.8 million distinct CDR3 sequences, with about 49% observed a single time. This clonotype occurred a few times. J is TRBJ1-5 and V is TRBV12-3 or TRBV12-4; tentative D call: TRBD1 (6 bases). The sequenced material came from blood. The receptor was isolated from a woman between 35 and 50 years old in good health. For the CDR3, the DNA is TGTGCCAGCAGTTTAGGAGGGGGAGGAAGCAATCAGCCCCAGCATTTT. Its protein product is CASSLGGGGSNQPQHF.